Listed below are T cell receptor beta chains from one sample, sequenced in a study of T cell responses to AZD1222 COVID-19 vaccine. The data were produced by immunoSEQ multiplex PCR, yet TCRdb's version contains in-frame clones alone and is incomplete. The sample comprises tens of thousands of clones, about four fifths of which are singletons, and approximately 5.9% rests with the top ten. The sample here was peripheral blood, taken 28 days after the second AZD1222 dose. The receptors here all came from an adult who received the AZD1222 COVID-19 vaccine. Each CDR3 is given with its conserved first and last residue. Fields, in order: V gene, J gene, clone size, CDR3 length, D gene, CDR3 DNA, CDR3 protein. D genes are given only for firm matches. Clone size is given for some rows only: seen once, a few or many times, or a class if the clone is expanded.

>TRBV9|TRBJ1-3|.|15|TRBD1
TGTGCCAGCACCAGACAGGGTTCCTCTGGAAACACCATATATTTT
CASTRQGSSGNTIYF
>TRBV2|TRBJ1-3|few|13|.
TGTGCCAGCAGTGAGGAATCAGGAAACACCATATATTTT
CASSEESGNTIYF
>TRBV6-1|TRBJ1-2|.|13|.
TGTGCCAGCAGTGAACACAGGGTCTATGGCTACACCTTC
CASSEHRVYGYTF
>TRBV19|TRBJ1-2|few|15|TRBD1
TGTGCCAGTAGTAACTGGGACAGGGCTAGTTATGGCTACACCTTC
CASSNWDRASYGYTF
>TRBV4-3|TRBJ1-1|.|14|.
TGCGCCAGCAGCCAAGATCGGGGCGGTACTGAAGCTTTCTTT
CASSQDRGGTEAFF
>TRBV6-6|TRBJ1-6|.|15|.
TGTGCCAGCGCTTTTAAGCAGGGAAGGAATTCACCCCTCCACTTT
CASAFKQGRNSPLHF
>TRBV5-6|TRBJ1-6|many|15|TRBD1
TGTGCCAGCAGCTTGGGCACAGGGGGCTTTTCACCCCTCCACTTT
CASSLGTGGFSPLHF
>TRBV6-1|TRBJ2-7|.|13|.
TGTGCCAGCAGTTCTTTATCTTCCGCAGCGCAGTACTTC
CASSSLSSAAQYF
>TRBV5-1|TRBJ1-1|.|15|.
TGCGCCAGCAGCTTGAGGGCGGGGCGGGGCACTGAAGCTTTCTTT
CASSLRAGRGTEAFF
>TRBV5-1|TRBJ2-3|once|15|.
TGCGCCAGCAGCCAAACTACTCGGAGGGCAGATACGCAGTATTTT
CASSQTTRRADTQYF
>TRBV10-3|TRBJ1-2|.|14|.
TGTGCCATCAGTGAAAGGGCGACTAACTATGGCTACACCTTC
CAISERATNYGYTF
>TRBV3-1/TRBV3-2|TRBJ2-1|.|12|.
TGTGCCAGCAGCCAAGGGTTGCCTGAGCAGTTCTTC
CASSQGLPEQFF
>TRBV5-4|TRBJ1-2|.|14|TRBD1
TGTGCCAGCAGCGCCTGGGACAGAGTCTATGGCTACACCTTC
CASSAWDRVYGYTF
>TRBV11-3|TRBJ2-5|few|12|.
TGTGCCAGCAGCCCGGACCGAGAGACCCAGTACTTC
CASSPDRETQYF
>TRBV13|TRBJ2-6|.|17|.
TGTGCCAGCAGCTCGACGGGGCGGGATACTGGGGCCAACGTCCTGACTTTC
CASSSTGRDTGANVLTF
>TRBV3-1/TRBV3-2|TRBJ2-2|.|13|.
TGTGCCAGCAGCCAAGGGGTTTCCGGGGAGCTGTTTTTT
CASSQGVSGELFF
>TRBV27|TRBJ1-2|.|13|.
TGTGCCAGCAGTTTAAACAGTAACTATGGCTACACCTTC
CASSLNSNYGYTF
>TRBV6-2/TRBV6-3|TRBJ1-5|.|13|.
TGTGCCAGCAGTTACTCCCCTTATCAGCCCCAGCATTTT
CASSYSPYQPQHF
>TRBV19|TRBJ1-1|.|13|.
TGTGCCAGTAGTTCGACAGAGAACCGAGAAGCTTTCTTT
CASSSTENREAFF
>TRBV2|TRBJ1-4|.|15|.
TGTGCCAGCAGGAAGGAGGGAATCTTAAATGAAAAACTGTTTTTT
CASRKEGILNEKLFF
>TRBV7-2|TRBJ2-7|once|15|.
TGTGCCAGCAGCTTGGGGTCCGGGGGATCCTACGAGCAGTACTTC
CASSLGSGGSYEQYF
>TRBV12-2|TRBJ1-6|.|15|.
TGTGCAAGTCGCTTAGTCCGGGACGGAAATTCACCCCTCCACTTT
CASRLVRDGNSPLHF
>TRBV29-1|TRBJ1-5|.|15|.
TGCAGCGTTGGGCACGGGGGTGGAGGGGATCAGCCCCAGCATTTT
CSVGHGGGGDQPQHF
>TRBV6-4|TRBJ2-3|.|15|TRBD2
TGTGCCAGCAGTGACTCTAGCGGGGGGGCAGATACGCAGTATTTT
CASSDSSGGADTQYF
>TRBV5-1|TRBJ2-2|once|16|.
TGCGCCAGCAGCTTGTACCCCGGGACATCGGCCGGGGAGCTGTTTTTT
CASSLYPGTSAGELFF
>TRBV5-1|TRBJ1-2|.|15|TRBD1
TGCGCCAGCAGCTTGGAGGGACAGGCACCCTATGGCTACACCTTC
CASSLEGQAPYGYTF
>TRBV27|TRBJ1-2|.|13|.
TGTGCCAGCAGTTTCGGGACTAACTATGGCTACACCTTC
CASSFGTNYGYTF
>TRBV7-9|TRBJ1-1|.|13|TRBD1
TGTGCCAGCAGCTTTCAGGGGGCAGCTGAAGCTTTCTTT
CASSFQGAAEAFF
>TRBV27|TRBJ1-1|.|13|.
TGTGCCAGCAGTTCAAGGATGAACACTGAAGCTTTCTTT
CASSSRMNTEAFF
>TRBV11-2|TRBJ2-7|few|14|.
TGTGCCAGCAGCTTAGATCCTACTACAACTGAGCAGTACTTC
CASSLDPTTTEQYF
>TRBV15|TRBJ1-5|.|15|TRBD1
TGTGCCACCACCCCCCGGACAGGCAGCAATCAGCCCCAGCATTTT
CATTPRTGSNQPQHF
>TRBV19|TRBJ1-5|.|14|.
TGTGCCAGTAGTATGACCGGGCGGAATCAGCCCCAGCATTTT
CASSMTGRNQPQHF
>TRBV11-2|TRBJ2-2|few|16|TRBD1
TGTGCCAGCAGCTCCGGGACAGGGGCTCACGGAATGGAGCTGTTTTTT
CASSSGTGAHGMELFF
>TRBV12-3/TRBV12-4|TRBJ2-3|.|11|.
TGTGCCAGCACCGACACAGATACGCAGTATTTT
CASTDTDTQYF
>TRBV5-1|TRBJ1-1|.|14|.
TGCGCCAGCAGAATAGAGCAGGGTAGCACTGAAGCTTTCTTT
CASRIEQGSTEAFF
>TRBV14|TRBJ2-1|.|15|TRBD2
TGTGCCAGCAGCCACCCAGCGGGGGGCGGGGATGAGCAGTTCTTC
CASSHPAGGGDEQFF
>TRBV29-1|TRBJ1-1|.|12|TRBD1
TGCAGCCAAGGACAGGGGGTTGCTGAAGCTTTCTTT
CSQGQGVAEAFF
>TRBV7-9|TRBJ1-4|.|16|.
TGTGCCAGCAGCTTACCCCCCACTGCAACTAATGAAAAACTGTTTTTT
CASSLPPTATNEKLFF
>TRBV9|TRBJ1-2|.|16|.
TGTGCCAGCAGCCCAAGAGGGGGGGGGCGGGTTGGTGGCTACACCTTC
CASSPRGGGRVGGYTF
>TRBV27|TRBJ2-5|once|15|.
TGTGCCAGCAGACCGTCGGCGGGGGCGGGAGAGACCCAGTACTTC
CASRPSAGAGETQYF
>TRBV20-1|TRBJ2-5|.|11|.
TGCAGTGCCTCGAAAGGGGAGACCCAGTACTTC
CSASKGETQYF
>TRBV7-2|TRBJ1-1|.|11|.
TGTGCCAGCAGCTCCCCGGGTGAAGCTTTCTTT
CASSSPGEAFF
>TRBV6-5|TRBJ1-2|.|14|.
TGTGCCAGCAGCCGCGCATCGGGGTGGTATGGCTACACCTTC
CASSRASGWYGYTF
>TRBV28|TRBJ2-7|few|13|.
TGTGCCAGCAGTTCCCCCGGACCTGACGAGCAGTACTTC
CASSSPGPDEQYF
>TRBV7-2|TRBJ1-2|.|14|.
TGTGCCAGCAGTCTAGGGGGGTTCGACTATGGCTACACCTTC
CASSLGGFDYGYTF
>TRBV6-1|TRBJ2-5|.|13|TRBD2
TGTGCCAGCAGTGACACAGCGGGGGAGACCCAGTACTTC
CASSDTAGETQYF